This T cell receptor beta chain was obtained from a study of read filtering for tumor transcriptome and immune sequencing. Study summary: Among patients, around 18 were male and about 15 female, aged about 45 to 80 (mean approximately 71). By R-ISS, stages I, II and III held 8, 16 and 7 patients.

This clonotype was counted only a few times. The junction does not match germline at one end; this may be a read error. This library used roughly 400 ng RNA and molecular barcoded adaptors spanning alpha/delta and beta/gamma chains. TCRdb reanalysed the reads using MiXCR and keeps one entry per CDR3 protein. The data contain tens of thousands of distinct CDR3 sequences, roughly 19% of them singletons. The CDR3 has 12 amino acids. Germline V gives CDR1 KGHSH, CDR2 LQKENI. This receptor was obtained from a donor aged 40 or older with multiple myeloma. The rearrangement joins TRBV18 to TRBJ2-2, with D tentatively TRBD2 (5 bases). Sequencing used a population of CD138-negative cells sorted from bone marrow. CDR3 in amino acids: CASSPVVGKLFF. DNA for the CDR3: TGTGCCAGCTCCCCCGTCGTCGGGAAGCTGTTTTTT.